Sequencing of this T cell receptor (beta chain) was carried out in a study of blood T cell repertoires in COVID-19. The wider study: Sites across the United States, Italy and Spain contributed samples from acute and convalescent COVID-19. The analysed material was cDNA or gDNA that came from T cells, B-cell-depleted T cells, or PBMCs.

In the original processing: From reference gene primer amplification, estimates of nucleated cell counts were derived. Clones were read by immunoSEQ multiplex PCR, and TCRdb kept only the in-frame ones, dropping some. That table is the source of V, J and clone size, and D and trimming were worked out from the DNA. The data contain fewer than 250,000 clones, about 83% of them singletons. This clone was seen only a few times. The sequenced sample consisted of peripheral blood. This TCR was recovered from a human donor in a cohort sampled during active COVID-19.

CDR3 sequence: CASSSRTGNEKLFF. In DNA, the CDR3 is TGTGCCAGCAGCTCCAGGACGGGAAATGAAAAACTGTTTTTT. The chain is built from TRBV11-2 and TRBJ1-4, with D unclear. The CDR3 is 14 residues long. Germline-derived CDR1 and CDR2 are SGHAT and FQNNGV. The ends were cut back, 4 bases at V and 5 bases at J, with 11 bases in the middle.